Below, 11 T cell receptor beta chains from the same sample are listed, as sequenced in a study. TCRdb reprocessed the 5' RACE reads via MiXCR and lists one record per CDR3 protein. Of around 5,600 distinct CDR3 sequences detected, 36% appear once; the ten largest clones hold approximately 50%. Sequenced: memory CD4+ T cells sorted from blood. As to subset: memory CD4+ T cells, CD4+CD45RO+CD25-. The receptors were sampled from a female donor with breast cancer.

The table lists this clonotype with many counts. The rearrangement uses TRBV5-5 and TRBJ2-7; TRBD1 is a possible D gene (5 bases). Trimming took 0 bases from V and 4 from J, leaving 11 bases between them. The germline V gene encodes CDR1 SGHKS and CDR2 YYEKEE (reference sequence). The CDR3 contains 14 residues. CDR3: CASSLVGRAYEQYF. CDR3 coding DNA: TGTGCCAGCAGCTTGGTTGGCAGGGCATACGAGCAGTACTTC.

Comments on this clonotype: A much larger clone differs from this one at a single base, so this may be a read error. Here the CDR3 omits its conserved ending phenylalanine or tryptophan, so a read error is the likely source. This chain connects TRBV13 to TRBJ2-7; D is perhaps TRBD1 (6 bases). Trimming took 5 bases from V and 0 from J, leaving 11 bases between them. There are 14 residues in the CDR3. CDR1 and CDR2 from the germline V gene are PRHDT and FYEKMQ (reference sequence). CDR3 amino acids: CASSPAGDSYEQYL. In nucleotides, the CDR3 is TGTGCCAGCAGCCCAGCAGGGGACTCCTACGAGCAGTACCTC.

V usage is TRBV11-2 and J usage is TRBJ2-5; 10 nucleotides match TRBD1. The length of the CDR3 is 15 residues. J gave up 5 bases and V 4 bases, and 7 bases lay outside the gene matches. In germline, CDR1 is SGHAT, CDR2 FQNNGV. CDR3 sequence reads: CASSWEGQGRETQYF. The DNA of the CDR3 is TGTGCCAGCAGCTGGGAGGGACAGGGGAGGGAGACCCAGTACTTC. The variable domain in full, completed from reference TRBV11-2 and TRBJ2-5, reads EAGVAQSPRYKIIEKRQSVAFWCNPISGHATLYWYQQILGQGPKLLIQFQNNGVVDDSQLPKDRFSAERLKGVDSTLKIQPAKLEDSAVYLCASSWEGQGRETQYFGPGTRLLVL.

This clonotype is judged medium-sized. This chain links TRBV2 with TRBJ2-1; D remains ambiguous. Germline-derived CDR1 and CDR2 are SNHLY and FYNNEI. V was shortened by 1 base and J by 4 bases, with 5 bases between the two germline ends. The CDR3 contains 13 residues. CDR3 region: CASSEVGYNEQFF. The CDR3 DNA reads TGTGCCAGCAGTGAAGTAGGTTACAATGAGCAGTTCTTC.

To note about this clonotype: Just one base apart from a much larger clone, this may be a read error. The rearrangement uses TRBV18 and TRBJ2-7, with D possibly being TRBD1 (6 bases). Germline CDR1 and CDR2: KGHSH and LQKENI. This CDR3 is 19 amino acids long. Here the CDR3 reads CARSISPILSGQRAYEQYF. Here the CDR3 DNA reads TGTGCCCGCTCAATATCACCCATATTGTCCGGACAGAGGGCCTACGAGCAGTACTTC.

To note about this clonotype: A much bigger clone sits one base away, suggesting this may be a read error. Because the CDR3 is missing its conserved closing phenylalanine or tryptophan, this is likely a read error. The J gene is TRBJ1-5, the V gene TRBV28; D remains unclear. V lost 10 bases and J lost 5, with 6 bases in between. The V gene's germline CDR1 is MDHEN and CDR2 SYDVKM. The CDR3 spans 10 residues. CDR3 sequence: CATSDQPQHL. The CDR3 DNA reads TGTGCCACCTCGGATCAGCCCCAGCATCTT.

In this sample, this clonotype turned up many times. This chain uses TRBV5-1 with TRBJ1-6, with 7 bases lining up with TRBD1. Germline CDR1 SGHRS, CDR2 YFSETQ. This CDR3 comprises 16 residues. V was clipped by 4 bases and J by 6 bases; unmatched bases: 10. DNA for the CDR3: TGCGCCAGCAGCCTAGAAAGGGGGCGAGGTAATTCACCCCTCCACTTT. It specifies CASSLERGRGNSPLHF.

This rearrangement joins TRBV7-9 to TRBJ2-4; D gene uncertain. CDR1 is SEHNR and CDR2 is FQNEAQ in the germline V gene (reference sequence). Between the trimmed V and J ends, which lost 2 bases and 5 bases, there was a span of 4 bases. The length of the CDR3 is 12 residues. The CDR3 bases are TGTGCCAGCAGCTTACACCAAAACATTCAGTACTTC. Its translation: CASSLHQNIQYF.

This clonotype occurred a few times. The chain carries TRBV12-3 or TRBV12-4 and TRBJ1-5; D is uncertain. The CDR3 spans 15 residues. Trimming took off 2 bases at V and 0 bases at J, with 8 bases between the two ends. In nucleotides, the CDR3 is TGTGCCAGCAGTTTAAGTCCGTCTAGCAATCAGCCCCAGCATTTT. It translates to CASSLSPSSNQPQHF.

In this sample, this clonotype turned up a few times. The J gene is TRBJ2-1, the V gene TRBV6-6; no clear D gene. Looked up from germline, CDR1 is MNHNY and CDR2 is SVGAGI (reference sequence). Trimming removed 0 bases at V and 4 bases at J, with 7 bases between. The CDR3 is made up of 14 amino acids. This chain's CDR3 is CASSYSRAYNEQFF. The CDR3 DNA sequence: TGTGCCAGCAGTTACTCCCGAGCTTACAATGAGCAGTTCTTC.

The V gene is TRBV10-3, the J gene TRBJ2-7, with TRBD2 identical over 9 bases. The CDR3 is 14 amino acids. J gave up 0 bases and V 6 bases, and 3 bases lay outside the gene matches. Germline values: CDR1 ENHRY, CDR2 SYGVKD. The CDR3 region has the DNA TGTGCCATCAGGAGTAGCGGGAGCTCCTACGAGCAGTACTTC. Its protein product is CAIRSSGSSYEQYF.